The sequence of this T cell receptor (beta chain) was determined in a study of blood T cell repertoires in COVID-19. The CDR3 has 15 residues. With 3 bases clipped from V and 10 bases from J, the junction kept 11 bases outside the gene matches. The germline CDR1 and CDR2 sequences are KGHSH and LQKENI. The data were produced by immunoSEQ multiplex PCR, yet TCRdb's version contains in-frame clones alone and is incomplete. The data contain fewer than 500,000 clones, about 85% of them singletons. This clone was detected a few times. This sequence originates from a young woman who had recovered from COVID-19. This rearrangement joins TRBV18 to TRBJ1-4, with 7 bases aligning to TRBD1. The sample consisted of PBMCs or T cells enriched from blood (not recorded which). CDR3 loop: CASSPGTETSRKLFF. Written as DNA, the CDR3 is TGTGCCAGCTCACCCGGGACAGAGACATCAAGAAAACTGTTTTTT.